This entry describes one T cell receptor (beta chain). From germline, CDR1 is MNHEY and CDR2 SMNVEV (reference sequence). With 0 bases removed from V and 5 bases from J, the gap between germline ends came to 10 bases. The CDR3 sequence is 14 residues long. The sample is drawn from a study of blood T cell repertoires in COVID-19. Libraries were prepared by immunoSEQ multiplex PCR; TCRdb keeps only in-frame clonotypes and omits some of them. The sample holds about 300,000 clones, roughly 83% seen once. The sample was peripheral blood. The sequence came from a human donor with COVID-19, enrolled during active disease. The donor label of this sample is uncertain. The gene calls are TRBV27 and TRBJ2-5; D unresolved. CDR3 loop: CASSLSSSGETQYF. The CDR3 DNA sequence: TGTGCCAGCAGTTTATCGTCTAGTGGGGAGACCCAGTACTTC.